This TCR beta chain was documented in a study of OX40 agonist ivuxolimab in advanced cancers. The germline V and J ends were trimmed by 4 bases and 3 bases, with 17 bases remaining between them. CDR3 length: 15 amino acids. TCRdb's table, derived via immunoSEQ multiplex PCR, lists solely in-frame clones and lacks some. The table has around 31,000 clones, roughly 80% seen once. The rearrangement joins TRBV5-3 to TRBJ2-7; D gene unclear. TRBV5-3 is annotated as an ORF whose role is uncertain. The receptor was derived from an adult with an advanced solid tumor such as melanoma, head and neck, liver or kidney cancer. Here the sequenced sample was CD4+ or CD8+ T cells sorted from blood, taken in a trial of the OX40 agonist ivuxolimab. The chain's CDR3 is CARSPLPLNDYEQYF. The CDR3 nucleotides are TGTGCCAGAAGCCCTCTACCTTTGAACGACTACGAGCAGTACTTC.